This record covers a single T cell receptor (beta chain). Antigen specificity is unknown. Splitting of each subset's genomic DNA was done evenly across several immunoSEQ plates. Libraries were prepared by immunoSEQ multiplex PCR; TCRdb keeps only in-frame clonotypes and omits some of them. The data hold a few million clones, with 90% to 95% observed a single time. The CDR3 sequence is 16 residues long. CDR1 and CDR2 (germline): MGHRA, YSYEKL. Between the trimmed V and J ends, which lost 0 bases and 0 bases, there was a span of 9 bases. This sample is part of a study of shared clonotypes between healthy human individuals. Points from the study as a whole: It was the non-shared clonotypes that had lower generation probabilities than clonotypes shared by all four donors.

The rearrangement uses TRBV4-1 and TRBJ2-1; D may be TRBD1 (5 bases). The TCR originated in a man younger than 30 in good health. Sequenced input: naive CD4+ T cells sorted from blood. Stated subset: CD45RA+ positively selected. CDR3 region: CASSQDGDSSYNEQFF. CDR3 nucleotide sequence: TGCGCCAGCAGCCAAGATGGAGACAGCTCCTACAATGAGCAGTTCTTC.